The following is a TCR beta chain sequence with its context. Its specificity is not known. Donors came from a validation cohort of about 110 subjects, distinct from the first 666-subject cohort. Germline loops: CDR1 SGHRS, CDR2 YFSETQ. After removal of 8 bases from V and 5 bases from J, the junction contained 13 bases not matched to a gene. The CDR3 contains 15 residues. This entry is derived from a study of cytomegalovirus exposure and HLA in healthy donors. Study summary: According to later analysis, the same platform produced the approximately 120 validation and several hundred first-cohort repertoires. The study, taken as a whole, reports: Associated with cytomegalovirus, according to the listing, were 150 to 200 TCR beta chains.

TCRdb's table, derived via immunoSEQ multiplex PCR, lists solely in-frame clones and lacks some. The sample holds around 200,000 clones, about 81% seen once. The genes are TRBV5-1 and TRBJ1-1; TRBD1 matches 9 bases. Input material: PBMCs. This TCR derives from a woman in her 30s in good health and CMV-seronegative. For the CDR3, the DNA is TGCGCCAGTACTGATTGGGACAGGGCTAGGACTGAAGCTTTCTTT. Residues: CASTDWDRARTEAFF.